This TCR beta chain was recovered during a study of blood T cell repertoires in COVID-19. Study information: Whether acute or convalescent, the COVID-19 samples came from the United States, Italy and Spain.

As handled by the study authors: Reference gene primer amplification gave estimated nucleated cell counts. Using immunoSEQ multiplex PCR, the repertoire was profiled, and TCRdb retains in-frame clones only, with some absent. That table furnishes V, J and clone size, whereas the DNA furnished D and trimming. Here the sample spans around 250,000 clones, roughly 90% being singletons. Ages ranged from about 18 to 100 years, with residence in 24 US areas. V lost 6 bases to trimming and J lost 0 bases, with 9 bases between them. CDR1 is KGHSH, CDR2 LQKENI, per germline. This CDR3 is 13 amino acids long. A single count supports this clone.

The clonotype originates from a middle-aged man who had been exposed to COVID-19. The chain recombines TRBV18 with TRBJ2-7, with unresolved D. What was sequenced was PBMCs or T cells enriched from blood (not recorded which). CDR3 DNA sequence: TGTGCCAGCTCCCGACTGGCCTCCTACGAGCAGTACTTC. As protein: CASSRLASYEQYF. Full variable domain (outside the CDR3, taken from reference TRBV18 and TRBJ2-7): NAGVMQNPRHLVRRRGQEARLRCSPMKGHSHVYWYRQLPEEGLKFMVYLQKENIIDESGMPKERFSAEFPKEGPSILRIQQVVRGDSAAYFCASSRLASYEQYFGPGTRLTVT.